Listed below are T cell receptor beta chains from one sample, sequenced in a study of blood T cell repertoires in COVID-19. The method was immunoSEQ multiplex PCR; TCRdb's version includes in-frame clones alone and lacks a portion of them. Of fewer than 350,000 clones in the sample, approximately 91% are singletons; the top ten hold approximately 8.5%. Sequenced sample: peripheral blood. These receptors were obtained from a man between 18 and 35 years old with active or convalescent COVID-19. The CDR3 runs from the conserved cysteine through the conserved F or W. Fields, in order: clone size, V gene, J gene, D gene, CDR3 DNA, CDR3 protein. A D gene is named only where the DNA matches it firmly. Size is stated for part of the rows, as once, few or many counts, or as a class when the clone is expanded.

size: -; V: TRBV2; J: TRBJ1-6; D: -; DNA: TGTGCCAGCAGTGGGAACACAGGGATTGTTGGTTCACCCCTCCACTTT; CDR3: CASSGNTGIVGSPLHF
size: -; V: TRBV12-3/TRBV12-4; J: TRBJ1-3; D: -; DNA: TGTGCCAGCAGTCACTTACAGGGAAACACCATATATTTT; CDR3: CASSHLQGNTIYF
size: -; V: TRBV12-5; J: TRBJ1-5; D: TRBD1; DNA: TGTGCTAGTGGTTTAGGACAGGGGGACCAGCCCCAGCATTTT; CDR3: CASGLGQGDQPQHF
size: -; V: TRBV10-1; J: TRBJ2-5; D: TRBD2; DNA: TGCGCCAGCAGTTTAGCGGGGACTGAGACCCAGTACTTC; CDR3: CASSLAGTETQYF
size: -; V: TRBV10-1; J: TRBJ2-7; D: TRBD2; DNA: TGCGCCAGCAGCGGGGGACTAGCGTACGAGCAGTACTTC; CDR3: CASSGGLAYEQYF
size: -; V: TRBV7-8; J: TRBJ2-1; D: -; DNA: TGTGCCAGCAGCTTAACAGGGTGGAATGAGCAGTTCTTC; CDR3: CASSLTGWNEQFF
size: once; V: TRBV4-3; J: TRBJ1-2; D: TRBD1; DNA: TGCGCCAGCAGCCAAGGACAGGGGGCGGCTGGCTACACCTTC; CDR3: CASSQGQGAAGYTF
size: -; V: TRBV9; J: TRBJ2-1; D: -; DNA: TGTGCCAGCAGCTCGAGGGGGGGCATCTCCTACAATGAGCAGTTCTTC; CDR3: CASSSRGGISYNEQFF
size: -; V: TRBV19; J: TRBJ2-2; D: TRBD2; DNA: TGTGCCAGTAGTATAGAGAGCGGGGGAACGTCCGGGGAGCTGTTTTTT; CDR3: CASSIESGGTSGELFF
size: -; V: TRBV29-1; J: TRBJ1-2; D: -; DNA: TGCAGCGTTGAAACAGACCTTTATGGCTACACCTTC; CDR3: CSVETDLYGYTF
size: -; V: TRBV2; J: TRBJ1-3; D: TRBD1; DNA: TGTGCCAGCAGTGGGGACAGGGCTGGAAACACCATATATTTT; CDR3: CASSGDRAGNTIYF
size: -; V: TRBV9; J: TRBJ2-3; D: TRBD2; DNA: TGTGCCAGCAGCCCCTGGGCGGGGGGGGCCTCTGATACGCAGTATTTT; CDR3: CASSPWAGGASDTQYF
size: -; V: TRBV11-2; J: TRBJ1-6; D: -; DNA: TGTGCCAGCAGCCAATCGGCTCCAGGGGATAATTCACCCCTCCACTTT; CDR3: CASSQSAPGDNSPLHF